This T cell receptor (beta chain) was captured in a study of blood T cell repertoires in COVID-19. As for the study in general: The analysed material was cDNA or gDNA that came from T cells, B-cell-depleted T cells, or PBMCs.

The CDR3 is 12 residues long. Germline CDR1 KGHSH, CDR2 LQKENI. V was pared by 5 bases and J by 4 bases, with 7 bases between. Enrolled through a virtual design, the participants were between 18 and 89 years of age and came from about two dozen US areas. How the authors handled the data: Estimated nucleated cell counts came from reference gene primer amplification. Using immunoSEQ multiplex PCR, the repertoire was profiled, and TCRdb retains in-frame clones only, with some absent. V and J calls and clone size come straight from that table; D and trimming were deduced from the DNA. The sample lists 150,000 to 200,000 clones; roughly four fifths were seen once.

The chain uses TRBV18 and TRBJ2-3; D gene uncertain. Sequenced sample: PBMCs or T cells enriched from blood (not recorded which). This TCR derives from a middle-aged man who had recovered from COVID-19. This CDR3 reads CASSGQSDTQYF. CDR3 in DNA: TGTGCCAGCTCAGGTCAGTCAGATACGCAGTATTTT. Drawing the rest from reference TRBV18 and TRBJ2-3, the complete variable domain is NAGVMQNPRHLVRRRGQEARLRCSPMKGHSHVYWYRQLPEEGLKFMVYLQKENIIDESGMPKERFSAEFPKEGPSILRIQQVVRGDSAAYFCASSGQSDTQYFGPGTRLTVL.